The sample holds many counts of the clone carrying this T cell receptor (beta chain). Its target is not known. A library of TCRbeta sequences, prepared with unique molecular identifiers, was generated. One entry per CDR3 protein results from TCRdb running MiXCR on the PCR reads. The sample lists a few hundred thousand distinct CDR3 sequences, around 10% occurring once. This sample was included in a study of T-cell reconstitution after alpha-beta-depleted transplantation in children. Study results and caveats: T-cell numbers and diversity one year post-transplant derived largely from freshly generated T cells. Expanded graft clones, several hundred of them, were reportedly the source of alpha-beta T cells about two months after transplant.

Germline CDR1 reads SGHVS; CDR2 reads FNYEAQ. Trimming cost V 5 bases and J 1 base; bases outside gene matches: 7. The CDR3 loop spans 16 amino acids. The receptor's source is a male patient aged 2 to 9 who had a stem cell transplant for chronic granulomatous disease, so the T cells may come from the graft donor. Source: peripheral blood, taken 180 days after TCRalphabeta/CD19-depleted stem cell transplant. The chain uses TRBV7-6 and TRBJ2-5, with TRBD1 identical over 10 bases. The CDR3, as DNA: TGTGCCAGCAGCCCACAAGACAGGGGGCCCCAAGAGACCCAGTACTTC. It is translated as CASSPQDRGPQETQYF.